These 30 T cell receptor beta chains originate from one sample sequenced in a study of blood T cell repertoires in COVID-19. The repertoire was sequenced with immunoSEQ multiplex PCR; TCRdb's copy has only in-frame clones and lacks some. The table has fewer than 250,000 clones, 80% to 90% seen once; the top ten hold about 3.5%. Sequenced material: PBMCs or T cells enriched from blood (not recorded which). The receptors shown here come from a woman aged 25 to 39 who had been exposed to COVID-19.

This chain connects TRBV6-5 to TRBJ1-2, with 7 bases that match TRBD1. After removal of 6 bases from V and 6 bases from J, the junction contained 13 bases not matched to a gene. Per germline, CDR1 MNHEY and CDR2 SVGAGI. CDR3 length: 15 amino acids. This CDR3 is CASRDPRQGSNGYTF. CDR3 bases: TGTGCCAGCAGGGACCCCCGACAGGGCTCGAATGGCTACACCTTC.

This clone was observed a handful of times. The chain is built from TRBV5-6 and TRBJ1-6, with a weak D call TRBD1 (5 bases). Trimming took off 6 bases at V and 7 bases at J, with 14 bases between the two ends. Germline V lookup: CDR1 SGHDT, CDR2 YYEEEE. This CDR3 is 14 amino acids long. The CDR3 reads CASNLGGSNSPLHF. DNA of the CDR3: TGTGCCAGCAACCTGGGGGGGAGCAATTCACCCCTCCACTTT.

CDR3 in amino acids: CASSESGREGDTGELFF. The CDR3 coding sequence is TGCGCCAGCAGTGAGTCGGGGCGGGAGGGGGACACCGGGGAGCTGTTTTTT. This chain links TRBV10-2 with TRBJ2-2; 9 positions match TRBD2. CDR1 is WSHSY and CDR2 is SAAADI in the germline V gene. CDR3 size: 17 residues. V shed 0 bases and J 3 bases; nucleotides not matched to a gene: 5.

The V gene is TRBV4-1, the J gene TRBJ2-7; D gene uncertain. Germline V gene sequence: CDR1 MGHRA, CDR2 YSYEKL. The CDR3 covers 16 residues. The V end lost 1 base, the J end lost 4 bases, and 17 bases lay between the germline ends. CDR3 DNA sequence: TGCGCCAGCAGCCAAGCCGCGAAGAAGCTAGTGTACGAGCAGTACTTC. Amino acid sequence: CASSQAAKKLVYEQYF.

This clone was recorded only once. The chain carries TRBV5-6 and TRBJ2-5; TRBD1 aligns across 7 bases. This CDR3 is 14 amino acids long. Looked up from germline, CDR1 is SGHDT and CDR2 is YYEEEE. With V trimmed by 5 bases and J by 9 bases, 13 bases remained unmatched. The CDR3 region is CASRKTGEHLAQYF. The CDR3, as DNA: TGTGCCAGCAGGAAAACAGGGGAGCATTTGGCCCAGTACTTC.

This clone was seen just once. This chain connects TRBV7-2 to TRBJ2-1; D unresolved. Germline V gives CDR1 SGHTA, CDR2 FQGNSA. This CDR3 contains 16 residues. Deletions cut 0 bases from V and 1 base from J, with 10 bases between. The chain's CDR3 is CASSLAVVASYNEQFF. In nucleotides, the CDR3 is TGTGCCAGCAGCTTAGCTGTAGTAGCTTCCTACAATGAGCAGTTCTTC.

The chain carries TRBV5-1 and TRBJ2-2; D gene unclear. Looked up from germline, CDR1 is SGHRS and CDR2 is YFSETQ. The CDR3 sequence is 14 residues long. V was pared by 3 bases and J by 4 bases, with 10 bases between. This CDR3 reads CASSSATSTGELFF. In DNA form, the CDR3 reads TGCGCCAGCAGCTCCGCTACTTCCACCGGGGAGCTGTTTTTT.

This clone appeared a single time. The chain carries TRBV28 and TRBJ2-1; D may be TRBD1 (5 bases). V was clipped by 5 bases and J by 0 bases, with 14 bases between them. The germline V gene encodes CDR1 MDHEN and CDR2 SYDVKM. CDR3 length equals 16 residues. The CDR3 coding sequence is TGTGCCAGCAGTCTATATAGACAGTCCTCCTACAATGAGCAGTTCTTC. As protein: CASSLYRQSSYNEQFF.

This chain connects TRBV2 to TRBJ2-3; 7 nucleotides line up with TRBD2. Germline V lookup: CDR1 SNHLY, CDR2 FYNNEI. After removal of 7 bases from V and 0 bases from J, the junction contained 4 bases not matched to a gene. The CDR3 has 14 residues. The CDR3 protein is CASKSGASTDTQYF. CDR3 DNA sequence: TGTGCCAGCAAGAGCGGGGCTAGCACAGATACGCAGTATTTT.

This clone appeared a single time. The chain has TRBV29-1 and TRBJ1-2; D gene ambiguous. V lost 4 bases and J 0 bases, leaving 6 bases between the germline ends. The CDR3 totals 12 residues. Looked up from germline, CDR1 is SQVTM and CDR2 is ANQGSEA. CDR3 in amino acids: CSVGVSNYGYTF. In DNA form, the CDR3 reads TGCAGCGTTGGAGTGTCTAACTATGGCTACACCTTC.

The chain uses TRBV7-2 and TRBJ2-7; 13 nucleotides line up with TRBD2. Germline CDR1 and CDR2: SGHTA and FQGNSA. The CDR3 consists of 17 residues. Trimming took 1 base from V and 4 from J; bases not matched to a gene: 7. The CDR3 bases are TGTGCCAGCAGCTTAGGCCCGCCGGGACTAGCGGGGTACGAGCAGTACTTC. Translating it yields CASSLGPPGLAGYEQYF. The entire variable domain, with the rest obtained from reference TRBV7-2 and TRBJ2-7, is as follows: GAGVSQSPSNKVTEKGKDVELRCDPISGHTALYWYRQSLGQGLEFLIYFQGNSAPDKSGLPSDRFSAERTGGSVSTLTIQRTQQEDSAVYLCASSLGPPGLAGYEQYFGPGTRLTVT.

V usage is TRBV5-1 and J usage is TRBJ1-3; D is perhaps TRBD1 (5 bases). Germline lookup yields CDR1 SGHRS and CDR2 YFSETQ. The CDR3 extends over 13 amino acids. V gave up 5 bases and J gave up 2 bases, with 8 bases separating them. CDR3 sequence (DNA): TGCGCCAGCAGGGCCAGGGCTGGAAACACCATATATTTT. It encodes CASRARAGNTIYF.

This sequence joins TRBV5-4 and TRBJ2-1, with D possibly TRBD2 on 6 matching bases. The CDR3 is made up of 15 amino acids. Trimming removed 1 base at V and 6 bases at J, with 14 bases between. Germline V gives CDR1 SGHNT, CDR2 YYREEE (reference sequence). Here the CDR3 DNA reads TGTGCCAGCAGCTTGAACCCGGGAGTGGTCAATGAGCAGTTCTTC. Its translation is CASSLNPGVVNEQFF.

The chain joins TRBV19 to TRBJ2-6, with 7 bases aligning to TRBD1. This CDR3 contains 16 residues. J gave up 0 bases and V 3 bases, and 2 bases lay outside the gene matches. Germline V gene sequence: CDR1 LNHDA, CDR2 SQIVND (reference sequence). The CDR3 region is CASSMRGPSGANVLTF. CDR3 in DNA: TGTGCCAGTAGTATGAGGGGGCCCTCTGGGGCCAACGTCCTGACTTTC.

This chain uses TRBV29-1 with TRBJ2-2; 7 bases are shared with TRBD1. The V gene end was trimmed by 8 bases and the J gene end by 4 bases; junction bases not matched to a gene: 7. There are 13 residues in the CDR3. Germline assignment: CDR1 SQVTM and CDR2 ANQGSEA. The CDR3 DNA follows: TGCAGCTGCGGACAGGTGGGCACCGGGGAGCTGTTTTTT. It is translated as CSCGQVGTGELFF.

This CDR3 is CASSLGTNYEQYF. The CDR3 DNA follows: TGCGCCAGCAGCCTCGGGACAAACTACGAGCAGTACTTC. The V gene is TRBV10-1, the J gene TRBJ2-7, with a weak D call TRBD1 (6 bases). The CDR3 covers 13 residues. V lost 6 bases and J lost 3, with 12 bases in between. Germline values: CDR1 WNHNN, CDR2 SYGVQD (reference sequence).

The chain uses TRBV7-9 and TRBJ2-1; perhaps TRBD2 as D (7 bases). Germline CDR1 and CDR2: SEHNR and FQNEAQ (reference sequence). Trimming removed 5 bases from V and 0 bases from J, with 14 bases in between. The CDR3 runs 16 residues. The CDR3 region is CASSGGRGSSYNEQFF. The CDR3 coding sequence is TGTGCCAGCAGCGGGGGGCGCGGGAGCTCCTACAATGAGCAGTTCTTC.

In its sample, this clone was seen once. The genes are TRBV2 and TRBJ2-2; D remains unclear. V dropped 4 bases and J dropped 1 base, with 10 bases sitting between them. The germline gives CDR1 SNHLY, CDR2 FYNNEI. There are 15 residues in the CDR3. CDR3 sequence: CASSVLSRNTGELFF. CDR3 in DNA: TGTGCCAGCAGTGTTTTGTCTAGGAACACCGGGGAGCTGTTTTTT.

The J gene is TRBJ1-2, the V gene TRBV7-9; 8 bases agree with TRBD1. From germline, CDR1 is SEHNR and CDR2 FQNEAQ (reference sequence). The CDR3 covers 14 residues. V trimming: 7 bases; J trimming: 7 bases; junction bases outside the gene matches: 11. The CDR3 DNA reads TGTGCCAGCACCCCCGTCCAGGGGGCGAGTGGCTACACCTTC. As protein: CASTPVQGASGYTF. Full variable domain (remainder filled in from reference TRBV7-9 and TRBJ1-2): DTGVSQNPRHKITKRGQNVTFRCDPISEHNRLYWYRQTLGQGPEFLTYFQNEAQLEKSRLLSDRFSAERPKGSFSTLEIQRTEQGDSAMYLCASTPVQGASGYTFGSGTRLTVV.

V gene TRBV4-2 combines with J gene TRBJ2-3; 7 positions agree with TRBD1. V shed 5 bases, J shed 4 bases, and the junction held 12 bases outside the gene matches. There are 16 residues in the CDR3. Germline-derived CDR1 and CDR2 are LGHNA and YNFKEQ. The CDR3 loop is CASSSHDRVAADTQYF. Written as DNA, the CDR3 is TGTGCCAGCAGCTCCCATGACAGGGTGGCCGCAGATACGCAGTATTTT.

A single count supports this clone. The chain links TRBV20-1 to TRBJ2-2, with 11 bases fitting TRBD2. CDR1 and CDR2 from the germline V gene are DFQATT and SNEGSKA (reference sequence). The V segment lost 3 bases and the J segment 6 bases; nucleotides outside the gene matches: 9. The CDR3 is 16 amino acids. The CDR3 loop is CSASQIAGGPAGELFF. In DNA form, the CDR3 reads TGCAGTGCTAGTCAAATAGCGGGAGGGCCGGCCGGGGAGCTGTTTTTT.

The chain recombines TRBV6-4 with TRBJ2-7; the match to TRBD2 covers 9 bases. CDR3 length equals 16 residues. Looked up from germline, CDR1 is MRHNA and CDR2 is SNTAGT. The V and J ends lost 2 bases and 0 bases, in that order; junction bases with no gene match: 5. CDR3 DNA: TGTGCCAGCAGTGACGGGACTAGCAGTAGCTCCTACGAGCAGTACTTC. This codes for CASSDGTSSSSYEQYF.

The V gene is TRBV7-9, the J gene TRBJ2-7, with TRBD1 identical over 8 bases. V gave up 4 bases and J gave up 3 bases; unmatched junction bases: 8. Germline CDR1 and CDR2: SEHNR and FQNEAQ (reference sequence). This CDR3 has 15 amino acids. Here the CDR3 reads CASSSTDRASYEQYF. In DNA form, the CDR3 reads TGTGCCAGCAGCTCAACGGACAGGGCGAGCTACGAGCAGTACTTC.

CDR3 residues: CASSIMGQDNYGYTF. The CDR3 DNA is TGTGCCAGTAGTATAATGGGACAGGATAACTATGGCTACACCTTC. This chain connects TRBV19 to TRBJ1-2; 8 bases agree with TRBD1. The CDR3 is made up of 15 amino acids. V lost 2 bases to trimming and J lost 1 base; unmatched junction nucleotides: 3. Germline V gene data show CDR1 as LNHDA and CDR2 as SQIVND (reference sequence).

This chain links TRBV13 with TRBJ1-2, with 7 bases fitting TRBD1. V gave up 4 bases and J gave up 0 bases; unmatched junction bases: 14. The CDR3 covers 18 residues. Germline loops: CDR1 PRHDT, CDR2 FYEKMQ (reference sequence). The CDR3: CASSYIPGQTPTNYGYTF. CDR3 DNA: TGTGCCAGCAGCTACATACCGGGACAGACGCCGACTAACTATGGCTACACCTTC.

The rearrangement uses TRBV5-4 and TRBJ2-1, with a tentative D call TRBD2 (6 bases). Germline values: CDR1 SGHNT, CDR2 YYREEE (reference sequence). The CDR3 is 14 residues long. V was cut by 6 bases and J by 2 bases, with 12 bases left in between. In nucleotides, the CDR3 is TGTGCCAGCATGGCGGGACCCGCCTACAATGAGCAGTTCTTC. This gives the protein CASMAGPAYNEQFF.

The chain links TRBV29-1 to TRBJ2-3, with 10 nucleotides matching TRBD2. J was trimmed by 0 bases and V by 5 bases; bases with no gene match: 8. The CDR3 loop spans 16 amino acids. Germline V CDR1 and CDR2: SQVTM, ANQGSEA. The CDR3 nucleotides are TGCAGCGTTACAGGGACTAGCGCCTTTAGCACAGATACGCAGTATTTT. Translated: CSVTGTSAFSTDTQYF.

The chain employs TRBV7-9 and TRBJ1-5; weak D call: TRBD1 (5 bases). The CDR3 runs to 15 residues. Germline V gene lookup returns CDR1 SEHNR and CDR2 FQNEAQ (reference sequence). Trimming removed 3 bases from V and 0 bases from J, with 9 bases in between. CDR3 protein: CASSLQGNSNQPQHF. CDR3 nucleotide sequence: TGTGCCAGCAGCTTGCAGGGTAATAGCAATCAGCCCCAGCATTTT.

There are a few counts of this clone. CDR3 DNA sequence: TGTGCCAGCTCATCAACAGGGATTAGGGCGCGGGGGAGCAATCAGCCCCAGCATTTT. Translated: CASSSTGIRARGSNQPQHF. The chain carries TRBV18 and TRBJ1-5; perhaps TRBD1 as D (6 bases). V was shortened by 5 bases and J by 1 base, with 24 bases between the two germline ends. From germline, CDR1 is KGHSH and CDR2 LQKENI. The CDR3 is 19 residues long.

The chain recombines TRBV18 with TRBJ2-6; D ambiguous. Germline CDR1 reads KGHSH; CDR2 reads LQKENI. This CDR3 has 16 amino acids. V was trimmed by 2 bases and J by 0 bases, leaving 8 bases between them. The CDR3 spells CASSPGQVSGANVLTF. DNA for the CDR3: TGTGCCAGCTCACCAGGGCAGGTCTCTGGGGCCAACGTCCTGACTTTC.